The 16 T cell receptor beta chains listed next were all sequenced from one sample in a study of cytomegalovirus exposure and HLA in healthy donors. The PCR ran on 60 Vbeta and 13 Jbeta primers. Assay: immunoSEQ multiplex PCR; the TCRdb copy retains only in-frame clones and omits some. Among roughly 120,000 clones, about 76% were seen once, and the ten largest hold 30%. The specimen sequenced was PBMCs. These receptors all stem from a man aged 60 to 75 in good health and CMV-seropositive.

This chain joins TRBV7-2 and TRBJ2-7, with D possibly TRBD2 on 6 matching bases. The V gene's germline CDR1 is SGHTA and CDR2 FQGNSA. This CDR3 contains 14 residues. Trimming pared 2 bases from V and 1 base from J, leaving 9 bases between. This chain's CDR3 is CASSLWGESYEQYF. In DNA, the CDR3 is TGTGCCAGCAGCTTATGGGGGGAATCCTACGAGCAGTACTTC.

The chain uses TRBV2 and TRBJ1-1; 7 nucleotides line up with TRBD1. CDR3 length: 15 residues. Trimming at V came to 7 bases and at J to 8 bases, leaving 16 bases not matched to a gene. Germline loops: CDR1 SNHLY, CDR2 FYNNEI. The CDR3 bases are TGTGCCAGCAAGATCTCCGGGACAGAAACGACAGAAGCTTTCTTT. Translating it yields CASKISGTETTEAFF.

The V and J genes are TRBV5-1 and TRBJ2-1, with TRBD2 matching over 9 bases. Trimming at V came to 0 bases and at J to 9 bases, leaving 13 bases not matched to a gene. Germline V gene data show CDR1 as SGHRS and CDR2 as YFSETQ. The CDR3 totals 17 residues. The CDR3 region is CASSLAAGGGARSEQFF. The CDR3 region has the DNA TGCGCCAGCAGCTTGGCAGCAGGCGGGGGGGCCAGGAGTGAGCAGTTCTTC.

This chain connects TRBV6-5 to TRBJ2-7; 9 nucleotides agree with TRBD2. The CDR3 runs to 15 residues. V trimming: 7 bases; J trimming: 5 bases; junction bases outside the gene matches: 12. Germline values: CDR1 MNHEY, CDR2 SVGAGI. CDR3 coding DNA: TGTGCCAGCATTCCACTAAGCGGGAGGCTCCACGAGCAGTACTTC. Translated, it gives CASIPLSGRLHEQYF.

This clone occurred once. This chain connects TRBV5-4 to TRBJ1-6, with D perhaps TRBD1 (5 bases). Per germline, CDR1 SGHNT and CDR2 YYREEE (reference sequence). Trimming stripped 0 bases from V and 7 bases from J, with 8 bases between. This CDR3 has 14 amino acids. Written as DNA, the CDR3 is TGTGCCAGCAGCTTGGACAGGATGAATTCACCCCTCCACTTT. Translated, it gives CASSLDRMNSPLHF.

This clone was counted once. The chain employs TRBV6-1 and TRBJ2-7, with a tentative D call TRBD2 (6 bases). The CDR3 consists of 16 residues. Trimming removed 6 bases from V and 0 bases from J, with 18 bases in between. Germline CDR1 reads MNHNS; CDR2 reads SASEGT. Here the CDR3 DNA reads TGTGCCAGCAGGGAAAGGAGGGGCCCCGGCTCCTACGAGCAGTACTTC. As protein: CASRERRGPGSYEQYF.

The CDR3 here is CASSIGRGRSPQHF. The CDR3 DNA is TGTGCCAGTAGTATAGGCAGGGGACGGAGCCCCCAGCATTTT. V usage is TRBV19 and J usage is TRBJ1-5; D might be TRBD1 (6 bases). Germline V gene data show CDR1 as LNHDA and CDR2 as SQIVND (reference sequence). CDR3 length equals 14 residues. The V gene lost 1 base and the J gene lost 10 bases, with 14 bases spanning the gap.

This clone came up once. V is TRBV19 and J is TRBJ1-1; no reliable D call. Trimming stripped 5 bases from V and 1 base from J, with 5 bases between. Per the germline V gene, CDR1 is LNHDA and CDR2 is SQIVND (reference sequence). The CDR3 spans 12 residues. CDR3 sequence reads: CASSWPNTEAFF. DNA of the CDR3: TGTGCCAGTAGTTGGCCGAACACTGAAGCTTTCTTT.

This clone has only a few counts. The chain joins TRBV7-2 to TRBJ1-6; D is uncertain. Trimming removed 2 bases from V and 10 bases from J, with 12 bases in between. The CDR3 sequence is 14 residues long. The germline gives CDR1 SGHTA, CDR2 FQGNSA. The CDR3: CASSLMREKSPLHF. The CDR3 DNA reads as TGTGCCAGCAGCTTAATGCGGGAGAAGTCACCCCTCCACTTT.

Details on this clone: The same CDR3 arises from other DNA sequences in this sample as well. The rearrangement joins TRBV6-5 to TRBJ1-1, with D tentatively TRBD1 (5 bases). There are 14 residues in the CDR3. Germline lookup yields CDR1 MNHEY and CDR2 SVGAGI. Deletions cut 0 bases from V and 4 bases from J, with 9 bases between. The CDR3 region is CASSYSGGGTEAFF. The CDR3 region has the DNA TGTGCCAGCAGTTACTCTGGGGGAGGCACTGAAGCTTTCTTT.

V and J are TRBV9 and TRBJ1-1; 9 bases align to TRBD1. V gave up 5 bases and J gave up 4 bases; unmatched junction bases: 3. Germline V gene lookup returns CDR1 SGDLS and CDR2 YYNGEE. This CDR3 is 13 amino acids long. CDR3 sequence reads: CASRGQGGTEAFF. The DNA for the CDR3 is TGTGCCAGCAGGGGACAGGGTGGCACTGAAGCTTTCTTT.

The V and J genes are TRBV2 and TRBJ1-6, with TRBD1 as a possible D gene (6 bases). The CDR3 length is 14 residues. The V end was cut by 0 bases, the J end by 12 bases, with 12 bases between. Germline V gene lookup returns CDR1 SNHLY and CDR2 FYNNEI. Here the CDR3 DNA reads TGTGCCAGCAGTGAAGCGGGGGGGCCTGGACCCCTCCACTTT. Amino acids: CASSEAGGPGPLHF.

This chain links TRBV28 with TRBJ1-2; D is uncertain. The CDR3 has 15 residues. V lost 7 bases and J lost 8, with 23 bases in between. Germline loops: CDR1 MDHEN, CDR2 SYDVKM. The CDR3, as DNA: TGTGCCAGCACCTCGACCCGGACGGGGATGGGGGGCTACACCTTC. This sequence encodes CASTSTRTGMGGYTF.

The J gene is TRBJ1-1, the V gene TRBV6-5; D is unresolved. CDR1 MNHEY and CDR2 SVGAGI come from the germline V gene. This CDR3 region has 13 residues. The V end was cut by 5 bases, the J end by 0 bases, with 7 bases between. CDR3 sequence (DNA): TGTGCCAGCAGTCCTTCTATGAACACTGAAGCTTTCTTT. The encoded protein is CASSPSMNTEAFF.

The genes are TRBV15 and TRBJ2-5; 8 bases are shared with TRBD2. The CDR3 length is 13 residues. Germline-derived CDR1 and CDR2 are LNHNV and YYDKDF (reference sequence). The ends lost 0 bases at V and 10 bases at J; junction bases unmatched: 4. This CDR3 reads CATSRDAGGNQYF. The CDR3 DNA follows: TGTGCCACCAGCAGAGATGCGGGAGGAAACCAGTACTTC.

The chain links TRBV7-2 to TRBJ2-6, with 7 bases aligning to TRBD2. Germline loops: CDR1 SGHTA, CDR2 FQGNSA. With V trimmed by 5 bases and J by 3 bases, 13 bases remained unmatched. The CDR3 length is 18 residues. The CDR3 DNA follows: TGTGCCAGCAGCAGAAATCGGGGAGGGCGCCATGGGGCCAACGTCCTGACTTTC. Its translation is CASSRNRGGRHGANVLTF.